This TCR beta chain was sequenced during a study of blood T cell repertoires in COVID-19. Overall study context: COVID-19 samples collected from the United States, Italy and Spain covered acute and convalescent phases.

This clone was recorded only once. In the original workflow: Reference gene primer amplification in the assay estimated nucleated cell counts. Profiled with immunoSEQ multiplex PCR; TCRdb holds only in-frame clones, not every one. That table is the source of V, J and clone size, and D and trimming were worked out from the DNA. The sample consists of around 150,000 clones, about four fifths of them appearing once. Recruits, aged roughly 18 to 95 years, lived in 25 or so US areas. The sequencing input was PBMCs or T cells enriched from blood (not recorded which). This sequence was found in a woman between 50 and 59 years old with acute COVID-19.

The CDR3 sequence: CASSAGQDPYEQYF. The CDR3 nucleotides read TGTGCCAGCAGCGCGGGACAGGACCCCTACGAGCAGTACTTC. The chain joins TRBV9 to TRBJ2-7; TRBD1 aligns across 8 bases. J gave up 2 bases and V 3 bases, and 4 bases lay outside the gene matches. Germline CDR1 and CDR2: SGDLS and YYNGEE. CDR3 size: 14 residues.